A selection of T cell receptor beta chains follows, all from one sample in a study of blood T cell repertoires in COVID-19. Produced via immunoSEQ multiplex PCR; TCRdb's table is partial and in-frame only. This table holds approximately 300,000 clones, roughly 91% found once. The material sequenced was peripheral blood. The receptor source for this set is a man in his thirties or forties with acute or convalescent COVID-19. CDR3s include the opening cysteine and the closing phenylalanine or tryptophan. D genes are given only for firm matches. Size is omitted from some rows. Given values are once, few, many or a class for expanded clones.

cdr3_aa: CASSYETGGWNTEAFF
cdr3_nt: TGTGCCAGCAGTTACGAAACAGGGGGGTGGAACACTGAAGCTTTCTTT
v_call: TRBV6-2/TRBV6-3
d_call: TRBD1
j_call: TRBJ1-1
clone_size: .

cdr3_aa: CASSASGTGGTGELFF
cdr3_nt: TGTGCCAGCAGCGCCTCCGGGACAGGGGGGACCGGGGAGCTGTTTTTT
v_call: TRBV13
d_call: TRBD1
j_call: TRBJ2-2
clone_size: .

cdr3_aa: CASSSGGPNIQYF
cdr3_nt: TGTGCCAGCAGTTCGGGGGGCCCAAACATTCAGTACTTC
v_call: TRBV6-5
d_call: .
j_call: TRBJ2-4
clone_size: .

cdr3_aa: CASSNGGARAYNEQFF
cdr3_nt: TGCGCCAGCAGTAACGGGGGGGCGCGTGCCTACAATGAGCAGTTCTTC
v_call: TRBV10-1
d_call: TRBD2
j_call: TRBJ2-1
clone_size: .

cdr3_aa: CASSKSGLAGGQDTQYF
cdr3_nt: TGTGCCAGCAGCAAATCTGGACTAGCGGGGGGGCAAGATACGCAGTATTTT
v_call: TRBV7-2
d_call: TRBD2
j_call: TRBJ2-3
clone_size: .

cdr3_aa: CASSARTGRNQPQHF
cdr3_nt: TGTGCCAGCAGTGCCCGGACAGGGCGCAATCAGCCCCAGCATTTT
v_call: TRBV2
d_call: TRBD1
j_call: TRBJ1-5
clone_size: .

cdr3_aa: CASSKDPAGAGETQYF
cdr3_nt: TGTGCCAGCAGCAAAGATCCGGCGGGGGCTGGCGAGACCCAGTACTTC
v_call: TRBV21-1
d_call: .
j_call: TRBJ2-5
clone_size: once

cdr3_aa: CASSYSGVHSPLHF
cdr3_nt: TGTGCCAGCAGTTACTCCGGGGTACATTCACCCCTCCACTTT
v_call: TRBV6-5
d_call: .
j_call: TRBJ1-6
clone_size: .

cdr3_aa: CASNPAGGGRTDTQYF
cdr3_nt: TGTGCCAGCAACCCCGCTGGCGGGGGACGGACAGATACGCAGTATTTT
v_call: TRBV5-4
d_call: TRBD2
j_call: TRBJ2-3
clone_size: .

cdr3_aa: CASSLSAGQGVGEQFF
cdr3_nt: TGCGCCAGCAGCCTGTCCGCCGGACAGGGGGTAGGCGAGCAGTTCTTC
v_call: TRBV4-1
d_call: TRBD1
j_call: TRBJ2-1
clone_size: .

cdr3_aa: CASNDRGNSPLHF
cdr3_nt: TGTGCCAGTAACGACAGGGGGAATTCACCCCTCCACTTT
v_call: TRBV19
d_call: TRBD1
j_call: TRBJ1-6
clone_size: .

cdr3_aa: CASTSGGIRMNF
cdr3_nt: TGTGCCAGCACCTCCGGAGGCATACGGATGAATTTT
v_call: TRBV28
d_call: .
j_call: TRBJ1-5
clone_size: .

cdr3_aa: CATSTGTGYEKLFF
cdr3_nt: TGTGCCACCAGTACTGGGACAGGCTATGAAAAACTGTTTTTT
v_call: TRBV15
d_call: TRBD1
j_call: TRBJ1-4
clone_size: .

cdr3_aa: CATSDRNNEQFF
cdr3_nt: TGTGCCACCAGTGACAGAAACAATGAGCAGTTCTTC
v_call: TRBV24-1
d_call: .
j_call: TRBJ2-1
clone_size: .

cdr3_aa: CASSSRGWGDTEAFF
cdr3_nt: TGTGCCAGCAGCTCCCGGGGGTGGGGAGACACTGAAGCTTTCTTT
v_call: TRBV11-2
d_call: .
j_call: TRBJ1-1
clone_size: .

cdr3_aa: CASSYNRALEAFF
cdr3_nt: TGTGCCAGCAGTTACAACAGGGCCTTAGAAGCTTTCTTT
v_call: TRBV6-5
d_call: .
j_call: TRBJ1-1
clone_size: few

cdr3_aa: CASSIARTSGIETQYF
cdr3_nt: TGTGCCAGTAGTATAGCTCGGACTAGCGGGATAGAGACCCAGTACTTC
v_call: TRBV19
d_call: TRBD2
j_call: TRBJ2-5
clone_size: .

cdr3_aa: CASSYYSRGNQPQHF
cdr3_nt: TGTGCCAGCAGTTATTACTCCAGGGGAAATCAGCCCCAGCATTTT
v_call: TRBV6-6
d_call: .
j_call: TRBJ1-5
clone_size: .

cdr3_aa: CASSPSGGVVATQYF
cdr3_nt: TGTGCCAGCAGCCCTAGCGGGGGAGTTGTTGCGACCCAGTACTTC
v_call: TRBV28
d_call: TRBD2
j_call: TRBJ2-5
clone_size: once

cdr3_aa: CASSSGQGNQPQHF
cdr3_nt: TGTGCCAGCAGTTCGGGACAGGGGAATCAGCCCCAGCATTTT
v_call: TRBV28
d_call: TRBD1
j_call: TRBJ1-5
clone_size: once

cdr3_aa: CASSVAPTRSSYNEQFF
cdr3_nt: TGTGCCAGCAGCGTAGCTCCTACTAGAAGTTCCTACAATGAGCAGTTCTTC
v_call: TRBV9
d_call: .
j_call: TRBJ2-1
clone_size: .

cdr3_aa: CASSPRTGTYGYTF
cdr3_nt: TGTGCCAGCAGTCCTCGGACAGGAACATATGGCTACACCTTC
v_call: TRBV28
d_call: TRBD1
j_call: TRBJ1-2
clone_size: .

cdr3_aa: CATSTTTGAGTSQETQYF
cdr3_nt: TGTGCCACCAGCACTACTACAGGGGCCGGGACCTCCCAAGAGACCCAGTACTTC
v_call: TRBV15
d_call: TRBD1
j_call: TRBJ2-5
clone_size: .

cdr3_aa: CASSDRAGGSTDTQYF
cdr3_nt: TGTGCCAGCAGTGACAGAGCGGGGGGGAGCACAGATACGCAGTATTTT
v_call: TRBV6-4
d_call: TRBD2
j_call: TRBJ2-3
clone_size: once

cdr3_aa: CASSTRTSGGAGGYEQYF
cdr3_nt: TGCGCCAGCAGCACCCGGACTAGCGGGGGGGCCGGGGGGTACGAGCAGTACTTC
v_call: TRBV4-1
d_call: TRBD2
j_call: TRBJ2-7
clone_size: .

cdr3_aa: CASSLAAGQGNTIYF
cdr3_nt: TGTGCCAGCAGCTTGGCGGCAGGGCAAGGAAACACCATATATTTT
v_call: TRBV5-4
d_call: .
j_call: TRBJ1-3
clone_size: .

cdr3_aa: CASSMRGQGNQPQHF
cdr3_nt: TGTGCCAGTAGTATGAGGGGACAGGGGAATCAGCCCCAGCATTTT
v_call: TRBV19
d_call: TRBD1
j_call: TRBJ1-5
clone_size: few

cdr3_aa: CAWSVSWGGNEKLFF
cdr3_nt: TGTGCCTGGAGTGTATCTTGGGGAGGTAACGAAAAACTGTTTTTT
v_call: TRBV30
d_call: .
j_call: TRBJ1-4
clone_size: .

cdr3_aa: CASSPGQGIEAFF
cdr3_nt: TGTGCCAGCTCACCGGGACAGGGAATTGAAGCTTTCTTT
v_call: TRBV18
d_call: TRBD1
j_call: TRBJ1-1
clone_size: .

cdr3_aa: CASSETGGVNGYTF
cdr3_nt: TGTGCCAGCAGCGAGACAGGGGGCGTGAATGGCTACACCTTC
v_call: TRBV6-5
d_call: TRBD1
j_call: TRBJ1-2
clone_size: .

cdr3_aa: CASSLGIIAGGQYF
cdr3_nt: TGTGCCAGCAGTTTGGGGATAATAGCGGGAGGGCAGTACTTC
v_call: TRBV28
d_call: TRBD2
j_call: TRBJ2-7
clone_size: .

cdr3_aa: CASSLFTGSNTEAFF
cdr3_nt: TGCGCCAGCAGTTTATTTACAGGGTCGAACACTGAAGCTTTCTTT
v_call: TRBV5-1
d_call: .
j_call: TRBJ1-1
clone_size: .

cdr3_aa: CASRSGTETDTQYF
cdr3_nt: TGTGCCAGCAGGTCCGGGACAGAGACAGATACGCAGTATTTT
v_call: TRBV2
d_call: TRBD1
j_call: TRBJ2-3
clone_size: .

cdr3_aa: CASSQGDEQYF
cdr3_nt: TGCGCCAGCAGCCAAGGAGACGAGCAGTACTTC
v_call: TRBV4-1
d_call: .
j_call: TRBJ2-7
clone_size: .

cdr3_aa: CASSLPSGTHGTDTQYF
cdr3_nt: TGCGCCAGCAGCTTACCTAGCGGGACTCATGGCACAGATACGCAGTATTTT
v_call: TRBV5-1
d_call: TRBD2
j_call: TRBJ2-3
clone_size: .

cdr3_aa: CASSNRHGNQPQHF
cdr3_nt: TGTGCCAGCAGTAATCGACACGGCAATCAGCCCCAGCATTTT
v_call: TRBV2
d_call: .
j_call: TRBJ1-5
clone_size: .

cdr3_aa: CASSSGQGAVYGYTF
cdr3_nt: TGTGCCAGCAGCTCCGGACAGGGGGCAGTCTATGGCTACACCTTC
v_call: TRBV9
d_call: TRBD1
j_call: TRBJ1-2
clone_size: few

cdr3_aa: CASSLVSQGRYEQYF
cdr3_nt: TGTGCCAGCAGCTTGGTATCGCAGGGTAGGTACGAGCAGTACTTC
v_call: TRBV7-9
d_call: .
j_call: TRBJ2-7
clone_size: .

cdr3_aa: CASTGTGSGYTF
cdr3_nt: TGTGCCAGCACCGGGACAGGGAGCGGCTACACCTTC
v_call: TRBV6-5
d_call: TRBD1
j_call: TRBJ1-2
clone_size: .

cdr3_aa: CASSSYRVDTQYF
cdr3_nt: TGTGCCAGCTCATCGTATCGTGTGGATACGCAGTATTTT
v_call: TRBV18
d_call: .
j_call: TRBJ2-3
clone_size: .

cdr3_aa: CASSQLDTGETQYF
cdr3_nt: TGTGCCAGCAGTCAGCTAGACACGGGGGAGACCCAGTACTTC
v_call: TRBV28
d_call: .
j_call: TRBJ2-5
clone_size: .

cdr3_aa: CASSRTSGRAGNTGELFF
cdr3_nt: TGTGCCAGCAGCCGGACTAGCGGGAGGGCGGGGAACACCGGGGAGCTGTTTTTT
v_call: TRBV5-6
d_call: TRBD2
j_call: TRBJ2-2
clone_size: .

cdr3_aa: CASGPGGGGNQPQHF
cdr3_nt: TGCGCCAGCGGACCAGGAGGAGGGGGCAATCAGCCCCAGCATTTT
v_call: TRBV4-1
d_call: .
j_call: TRBJ1-5
clone_size: .

cdr3_aa: CASSGILGGAQETQYF
cdr3_nt: TGCGCCAGCAGCGGGATACTCGGGGGGGCCCAAGAGACCCAGTACTTC
v_call: TRBV5-1
d_call: TRBD2
j_call: TRBJ2-5
clone_size: once

cdr3_aa: CASSQNPRGGDTIYF
cdr3_nt: TGTGCCAGCTCACAAAACCCCCGGGGTGGGGACACCATATATTTT
v_call: TRBV18
d_call: .
j_call: TRBJ1-3
clone_size: .

cdr3_aa: CASSLVTPANEKLFF
cdr3_nt: TGTGCCAGCAGCTTGGTCACACCAGCTAATGAAAAACTGTTTTTT
v_call: TRBV5-5
d_call: .
j_call: TRBJ1-4
clone_size: once

cdr3_aa: CSVTGGVGTGVNEQFF
cdr3_nt: TGCAGCGTTACTGGGGGCGTAGGGACAGGGGTCAATGAGCAGTTCTTC
v_call: TRBV29-1
d_call: TRBD1
j_call: TRBJ2-1
clone_size: .

cdr3_aa: CATSRGSLREGHTNEQFF
cdr3_nt: TGTGCCACCAGCAGAGGGAGTCTTCGGGAGGGCCATACCAATGAGCAGTTCTTC
v_call: TRBV15
d_call: TRBD2
j_call: TRBJ2-1
clone_size: .

cdr3_aa: CASRAGSYGYTF
cdr3_nt: TGTGCCAGCAGGGCGGGGAGTTACGGCTACACCTTC
v_call: TRBV28
d_call: .
j_call: TRBJ1-2
clone_size: .

cdr3_aa: CSASDGNQPQHF
cdr3_nt: TGCAGTGCTAGTGACGGGAATCAGCCCCAGCATTTT
v_call: TRBV20-1
d_call: .
j_call: TRBJ1-5
clone_size: .

cdr3_aa: CASSLQGGRGDEQYF
cdr3_nt: TGTGCCAGCAGCTTACAGGGCGGAAGGGGCGACGAGCAGTACTTC
v_call: TRBV7-8
d_call: .
j_call: TRBJ2-7
clone_size: few

cdr3_aa: CASTLGTENTEAFF
cdr3_nt: TGTGCCAGCACCTTAGGGACAGAGAACACTGAAGCTTTCTTT
v_call: TRBV5-6
d_call: TRBD1
j_call: TRBJ1-1
clone_size: .

cdr3_aa: CASSLRDKDYGYTF
cdr3_nt: TGTGCCAGCAGCCTCCGGGACAAAGACTATGGCTACACCTTC
v_call: TRBV7-2
d_call: .
j_call: TRBJ1-2
clone_size: .

cdr3_aa: CASRGVGANTEAFF
cdr3_nt: TGTGCCAGCAGGGGAGTCGGTGCGAACACTGAAGCTTTCTTT
v_call: TRBV25-1
d_call: .
j_call: TRBJ1-1
clone_size: .